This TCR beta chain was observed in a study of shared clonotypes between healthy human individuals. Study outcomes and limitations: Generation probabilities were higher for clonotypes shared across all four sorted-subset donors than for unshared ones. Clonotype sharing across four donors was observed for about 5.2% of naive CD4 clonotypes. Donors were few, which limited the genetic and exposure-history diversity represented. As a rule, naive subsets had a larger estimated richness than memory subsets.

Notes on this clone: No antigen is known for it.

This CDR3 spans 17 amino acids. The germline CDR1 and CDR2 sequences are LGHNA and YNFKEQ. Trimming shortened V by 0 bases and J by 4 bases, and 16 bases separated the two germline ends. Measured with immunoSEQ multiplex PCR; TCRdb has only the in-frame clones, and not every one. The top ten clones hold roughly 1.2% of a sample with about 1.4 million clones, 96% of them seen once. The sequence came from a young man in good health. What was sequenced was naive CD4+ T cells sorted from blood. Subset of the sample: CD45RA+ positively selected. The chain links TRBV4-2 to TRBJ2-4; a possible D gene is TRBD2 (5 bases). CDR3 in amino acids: CASSQDRQEAYKNIQYF. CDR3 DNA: TGTGCCAGCAGCCAAGATAGGCAGGAGGCCTATAAAAACATTCAGTACTTC.